The 21 T cell receptor beta chains reported below all come from one sample, sequenced in a study of T cells in Graves' hyperthyroidism and ophthalmopathy. Researchers amplified the TCR beta CDR3 regions from RNA transcripts. Primed by the HTBI set, a first-round RT-PCR was run on the TCR CDR3. TCRdb passed the multiplex PCR reads through MiXCR, listing each CDR3 protein once. The top ten hold 44% of the sample, which has about 500,000 distinct CDR3 sequences, 46% seen once. The sequenced sample was peripheral blood or thyroid tissue (not recorded which). These receptors originate from an adult woman with Graves' disease, either hyperthyroidism or ophthalmopathy (not recorded which).

This clonotype occurred once. No conserved phenylalanine or tryptophan ends this CDR3, so it is likely a read error. The chain links TRBV9 to TRBJ2-7; D call uncertain. CDR1 is SGDLS and CDR2 is YYNGEE in the germline V gene. The CDR3 covers 15 residues. V lost 4 bases, J lost 2 bases, and 16 bases lay in between. The CDR3 coding sequence is TGTGCCAGCAGCTCCTGGGGAACAGCCGCCTACGAGCAGTACCTC. Residues: CASSSWGTAAYEQYL.

V and J are TRBV11-2 and TRBJ2-2, with a tentative D call TRBD2 (5 bases). V shed 5 bases and J shed 0 bases, with 16 bases lying between them. This CDR3 is 17 amino acids long. The germline V gene encodes CDR1 SGHAT and CDR2 FQNNGV. CDR3 sequence reads: CASSHGILNANTGELFF. CDR3 nucleotides: TGTGCCAGCAGCCACGGGATATTAAACGCGAACACCGGGGAGCTGTTTTTT.

The V gene is TRBV11-2, the J gene TRBJ1-4, with D perhaps TRBD1 (6 bases). Germline V gene sequence: CDR1 SGHAT, CDR2 FQNNGV. Trimming pared 3 bases from V and 7 bases from J, leaving 12 bases between. The CDR3 loop spans 14 amino acids. The CDR3 nucleotides read TGTGCCAGCAGCTTCCAGGGGAACACTGAAAAACTGTTTTTT. Its translation is CASSFQGNTEKLFF.

This sequence joins TRBV7-9 and TRBJ2-5; 10 nucleotides match TRBD1. The CDR3 length is 15 residues. CDR1 is SEHNR and CDR2 is FQNEAQ in the germline V gene (reference sequence). The ends lost 7 bases at V and 5 bases at J; junction bases unmatched: 10. The CDR3 bases are TGTGCCAGCATAGCCAGGGGGACAGGGGAGGAGACCCAGTACTTC. Its translation is CASIARGTGEETQYF. The full variable domain, completed using reference TRBV7-9 and TRBJ2-5, is DTGVSQNPRHKITKRGQNVTFRCDPISEHNRLYWYRQTLGQGPEFLTYFQNEAQLEKSRLLSDRFSAERPKGSFSTLEIQRTEQGDSAMYLCASIARGTGEETQYFGPGTRLLVL.

This clonotype was detected ten times or more. V is TRBV20-1 and J is TRBJ2-5; D might be TRBD1 or TRBD2, each matching 5 bases. Trimming removed 0 bases at V and 5 bases at J, with 13 bases between. The CDR3 extends over 14 amino acids. Germline CDR1 is DFQATT and CDR2 is SNEGSKA (reference sequence). The CDR3 coding sequence is TGCAGTGCTAGAGATCACGGGGCCGGGGAGACCCAGTACTTC. It is translated as CSARDHGAGETQYF.

This clonotype was found many times. The gene calls are TRBV7-2 and TRBJ2-6; D unclear. V was clipped by 2 bases and J by 4 bases, with 18 bases between them. Germline CDR1 SGHTA, CDR2 FQGNSA. The CDR3 spans 18 residues. The CDR3: CASSLIRTVARGANVLTF. In DNA form, the CDR3 reads TGTGCCAGCAGCTTAATTCGTACAGTAGCTAGGGGGGCCAACGTCCTGACTTTC.

This sequence joins TRBV7-9 and TRBJ2-1, with 8 bases matching TRBD2. Trimming removed 6 bases from V and 10 bases from J; junction bases left unmatched: 14. Germline lookup yields CDR1 SEHNR and CDR2 FQNEAQ (reference sequence). There are 15 residues in the CDR3. The CDR3 DNA reads as TGTGCCAGCAGGACTCCGGGACTAGGGTTCGGCGAGCAGTTCTTC. Translating gives CASRTPGLGFGEQFF.

This chain joins TRBV2 and TRBJ2-1, with D tentatively TRBD2 (5 bases). Germline V lookup: CDR1 SNHLY, CDR2 FYNNEI. This CDR3 region has 14 residues. Deletions cut 4 bases from V and 7 bases from J, with 14 bases between. This CDR3 reads CASSGAGSGNEQFF. The DNA of the CDR3 is TGTGCCAGCAGTGGGGCAGGCTCGGGGAATGAGCAGTTCTTC. The full variable domain, rest sourced from reference TRBV2 and TRBJ2-1, is EPEVTQTPSHQVTQMGQEVILRCVPISNHLYFYWYRQILGQKVEFLVSFYNNEISEKSEIFDDQFSVERPDGSNFTLKIRSTKLEDSAMYFCASSGAGSGNEQFFGPGTRLTVL.

The rearrangement joins TRBV10-3 to TRBJ2-5; 7 bases line up with TRBD2. The better agreement between TRBJ2-7 and the DNA end casts doubt on the J call. The CDR3 runs 16 residues. From germline, CDR1 is ENHRY and CDR2 SYGVKD. The CDR3 coding sequence is TGTGCCATCAGTGAGTCTGGGGGGGGGATTAATGACGAGCAGTACTTC. Its protein is CAISESGGGINDEQYF.

The genes are TRBV6-5 and TRBJ2-3, with D possibly TRBD1 on 6 matching bases. Trimming removed 5 bases at V and 5 bases at J, with 14 bases between. There are 14 residues in the CDR3. CDR1 is MNHEY, CDR2 SVGAGI, per germline. CDR3 residues: CASSPNQGRDTQYF. CDR3 in DNA: TGTGCCAGCAGTCCAAACCAGGGGAGAGATACGCAGTATTTT.

The chain links TRBV29-1 to TRBJ1-2; the match to TRBD1 covers 7 bases. The CDR3 covers 13 residues. Trimming took 5 bases from V and 4 from J; bases not matched to a gene: 7. Per the germline V gene, CDR1 is SQVTM and CDR2 is ANQGSEA. DNA for the CDR3: TGCAGCGTTATGGCGGGACAGCGCTATGGCTACACCTTC. Translation: CSVMAGQRYGYTF.

The V call is TRBV19, the J call TRBJ1-2, with TRBD1 matching 10 bases. In germline, CDR1 is LNHDA, CDR2 SQIVND (reference sequence). Trimming cost V 7 bases and J 4 bases; bases outside gene matches: 6. The CDR3 sequence is 14 residues long. CDR3 in DNA: TGTGCCAGTAACCCGACAGGGGGCGTCTATGGCTACACCTTC. Its translation: CASNPTGGVYGYTF.

This clonotype was counted between two and nine times. This chain connects TRBV20-1 to TRBJ2-5; a weak D match, TRBD2 (5 bases). The CDR3 consists of 12 residues. V dropped 6 bases and J dropped 4 bases, with 12 bases sitting between them. Germline-derived CDR1 and CDR2 are DFQATT and SNEGSKA (reference sequence). The CDR3 DNA reads as TGCAGTGCCCGACTACTTTCAGAGACCCAGTACTTC. It codes for CSARLLSETQYF.

The sample holds a few counts of this clonotype. The chain uses TRBV10-3 and TRBJ1-4; maybe TRBD1 (5 bases). Looked up from germline, CDR1 is ENHRY and CDR2 is SYGVKD. Trimming left V 8 bases short and J 7 bases short, with 26 bases between. The CDR3 covers 17 residues. The CDR3 sequence is CAISGVGAISYGEKLFF. In DNA form, the CDR3 reads TGTGCCATCTCCGGAGTAGGGGCGATTTCCTATGGTGAAAAACTGTTTTTT.

The V and J genes are TRBV5-1 and TRBJ1-1; possible D gene TRBD1, 6 bases. Per germline, CDR1 SGHRS and CDR2 YFSETQ. Trimming removed 7 bases from V and 3 bases from J, with 16 bases in between. The CDR3 runs to 14 residues. CDR3 in DNA: TGCGCCAGCTCCCGAGGGGGGCGAGACACTGAAGCTTTCTTT. Amino acids: CASSRGGRDTEAFF.

CDR3 region: CATSRENRNTEAFF. As DNA, the CDR3 is TGTGCCACCAGCAGAGAGAACAGGAACACTGAAGCTTTCTTT. This rearrangement joins TRBV15 to TRBJ1-1, with no clear D. Per the germline V gene, CDR1 is LNHNV and CDR2 is YYDKDF (reference sequence). The CDR3 sequence is 14 residues long. With 0 bases removed from V and 1 base from J, the gap between germline ends came to 6 bases.

This chain joins TRBV7-9 and TRBJ1-2; D unresolved. V lost 6 bases and J 5 bases, leaving 16 bases between the germline ends. Looked up from germline, CDR1 is SEHNR and CDR2 is FQNEAQ (reference sequence). The CDR3 has 14 residues. The CDR3 DNA follows: TGTGCCAGCAGTCTACTGTCCAGCCCATATGGCTACACCTTC. Translated: CASSLLSSPYGYTF.

Only one count was recorded for this clonotype. The germline gene is not matched at one end of the junction; a read error may be the cause. The rearrangement uses TRBV2 and TRBJ2-7, with 7 bases matching TRBD1. CDR3 length: 14 amino acids. Germline CDR1 SNHLY, CDR2 FYNNEI. The CDR3 DNA reads as TGTGCCTGCAGTGCTAAGACAGGGCCCTACGAGCAGTACTTC. Translated, it gives CACSAKTGPYEQYF.

This clonotype was seen a handful of times. The chain carries TRBV13 and TRBJ1-3, with D unclear. V lost 5 bases to trimming and J lost 4 bases, with 9 bases between them. From germline, CDR1 is PRHDT and CDR2 FYEKMQ (reference sequence). The CDR3 contains 13 residues. The DNA of the CDR3 is TGTGCCAGCAGCCAAACGGGCGGAAACACCATATATTTT. This codes for CASSQTGGNTIYF.

The table lists this clonotype with a few counts. The rearrangement uses TRBV10-3 and TRBJ1-2; 9 bases are shared with TRBD1. The V segment lost 10 bases and the J segment 5 bases; nucleotides outside the gene matches: 8. This CDR3 spans 13 amino acids. Germline CDR1 is ENHRY and CDR2 is SYGVKD. CDR3 sequence (DNA): TGTGCCACGACAGGGGGTCCAGAATATGGCTACACCTTC. Encoded protein: CATTGGPEYGYTF.

This clonotype came up many times. V usage is TRBV10-2 and J usage is TRBJ2-3; TRBD2 matches 11 bases. Germline V lookup: CDR1 WSHSY, CDR2 SAAADI. The ends lost 3 bases at V and 3 bases at J; junction bases unmatched: 5. This CDR3 region has 16 residues. CDR3 region: CASSDRLAGRTDTQYF. The DNA of the CDR3 is TGCGCCAGCAGTGATCGACTAGCGGGAAGGACAGATACGCAGTATTTT.